These 11 T cell receptor beta chains came from one sample sequenced in a study of early T cells in non-severe SARS-CoV-2 infection. TCRdb re-called the 5' RACE reads with MiXCR, one entry per CDR3 protein. The sample shows tens of thousands of distinct CDR3 sequences, approximately 9.7% of them seen only once. Input material: whole blood. The receptors were sampled from an adult who was a healthcare worker with PCR-confirmed SARS-CoV-2 infection or an uninfected control (not recorded which).

The chain couples TRBV4-1 to TRBJ2-7; 10 positions match TRBD1. The germline V gene has CDR1 MGHRA and CDR2 YSYEKL. V shed 4 bases, J shed 5 bases, and the junction held 8 bases outside the gene matches. The CDR3 length is 15 residues. The CDR3 sequence: CASSRAGQGSHEQYF. As DNA, the CDR3 is TGCGCCAGCAGCCGAGCGGGACAGGGGAGCCACGAGCAGTACTTC.

This chain connects TRBV2 to TRBJ2-2; D is undetermined. Germline loops: CDR1 SNHLY, CDR2 FYNNEI. Trimming removed 7 bases from V and 4 bases from J, with 7 bases in between. CDR3 length: 12 amino acids. In DNA form, the CDR3 reads TGTGCCAGCATCCATGCCACCGGGGAGCTGTTTTTT. Translating gives CASIHATGELFF.

This clonotype has only a few counts. This CDR3 is CASSLVGGTSYNEQFF. CDR3 sequence (DNA): TGCGCCAGCTCCTTAGTGGGGGGAACATCCTACAATGAGCAGTTCTTC. This sequence joins TRBV5-1 and TRBJ2-1; weak D call: TRBD2 (6 bases). Deletions cut 7 bases from V and 1 base from J, with 18 bases between. Germline values: CDR1 SGHRS, CDR2 YFSETQ. This CDR3 is 16 amino acids long.

This clonotype was recorded many times. The chain carries TRBV7-9 and TRBJ2-3; TRBD2 aligns across 9 bases. The CDR3 contains 12 residues. Germline V gives CDR1 SEHNR, CDR2 FQNEAQ (reference sequence). The J segment lost 14 bases and the V segment lost 0 bases, leaving 3 bases of the junction unmatched. The CDR3 coding sequence is TGTGCCAGCAGCTTAGCCGGGACTAGCTGGTATTTT. Translated: CASSLAGTSWYF.

This clonotype was detected many times. This chain joins TRBV7-2 and TRBJ2-1; D possibly uses TRBD1 or TRBD2 (5 bases each). The V gene's germline CDR1 is SGHTA and CDR2 FQGNSA. Deletions cut 3 bases from V and 3 bases from J, with 12 bases between. The CDR3 consists of 15 residues. CDR3 sequence: CASSFPGTDYNEQFF. The CDR3 bases are TGTGCCAGCAGCTTCCCCGGGACGGACTACAATGAGCAGTTCTTC.

DNA for the CDR3: TGTGCCAGCAGCCCGCTGACAGGGCAGACCTACGAGCAGTACTTC. It yields the protein CASSPLTGQTYEQYF. This sequence joins TRBV7-2 and TRBJ2-7; 7 bases align to TRBD1. Germline V gene data show CDR1 as SGHTA and CDR2 as FQGNSA. The CDR3 is made up of 15 amino acids. V was pared by 5 bases and J by 2 bases, with 9 bases of the junction left unmatched.

This clonotype was detected many times. This chain uses TRBV2 with TRBJ2-5, with TRBD2 matching over 10 bases. Germline V gives CDR1 SNHLY, CDR2 FYNNEI. The CDR3 has 12 residues. Trimming at V came to 10 bases and at J to 4 bases, leaving 3 bases not matched to a gene. CDR3 residues: CATGTSVETQYF. DNA for the CDR3: TGTGCCACAGGGACTAGCGTAGAGACCCAGTACTTC.

This clonotype was observed many times. The chain has TRBV7-8 and TRBJ2-7, with a tentative D call TRBD1 (6 bases). The V gene's germline CDR1 is SGHVS and CDR2 FQNEAQ. CDR3 length equals 15 residues. V was pared by 5 bases and J by 0 bases, with 14 bases between. The CDR3 DNA follows: TGTGCCAGCAGCCGATGGACAGTGGGCTCCTACGAGCAGTACTTC. Its protein is CASSRWTVGSYEQYF.

The chain has TRBV10-2 and TRBJ2-5; D tentatively fits TRBD1 or TRBD2 (5 bases each). The germline V and J ends were trimmed by 2 bases and 7 bases, with 11 bases remaining between them. CDR3 length: 13 residues. From germline, CDR1 is WSHSY and CDR2 SAAADI. CDR3: CASSESIGGTQYF. The CDR3 DNA follows: TGCGCCAGCAGTGAGAGTATTGGGGGGACCCAGTACTTC.

This clonotype was seen only a few times. The chain couples TRBV7-2 to TRBJ2-7; 7 bases are shared with TRBD1. The junction had 23 bases not matched to a gene; V was cut back by 8 bases and J by 1 base. The CDR3 consists of 19 residues. Per germline, CDR1 SGHTA and CDR2 FQGNSA. The chain's CDR3 is CASAFETGTARPRSYEQYF. The DNA of the CDR3 is TGTGCCAGCGCTTTCGAGACCGGGACAGCAAGACCCCGGTCCTACGAGCAGTACTTC.

The rearrangement links TRBV23-1 to TRBJ1-6; a possible D gene is TRBD1 (6 bases). TRBV23-1 belongs to the ORF category, with a function that is uncertain. This CDR3 is 15 amino acids long. With 7 bases removed from V and 6 bases from J, the gap between germline ends came to 16 bases. The chain's CDR3 is CASTHRRGFNSPLHF. DNA for the CDR3: TGCGCCAGCACACACCGGAGGGGGTTTAATTCACCCCTCCACTTT.